Listed here are 30 T cell receptor beta chains from one sample, sequenced in a study of T cells in women clearing cervical HPV infection. Produced via immunoSEQ multiplex PCR; TCRdb's table is partial and in-frame only. This repertoire includes around 39,000 clones. Sequences were obtained from blood buffy coat. Receptors originate from a woman aged 18 to 75 with a cervical HPV16 infection that either progressed to CIN3+ or cleared (not recorded which).

For this clone: The read ends 3 residues shy of where the CDR3 ends; the end is completed using the germline J gene. The chain joins TRBV6-1 to TRBJ1-4; maybe TRBD1 (5 bases). V was clipped by 0 bases and J by 10 bases, with 12 bases between them. This CDR3 contains 14 residues. The germline V gene has CDR1 MNHNS and CDR2 SASEGT. CDR3 loop: CASSEAGVRAKLFF. CDR3 DNA (partial): TGTGCCAGCAGTGAAGCAGGGGTAAGAGCAAAA.

For this clone: The CDR3 end falls 3 residues outside the read, so it is completed with the germline J gene. The same CDR3 arises from other DNA sequences in this sample as well. This chain joins TRBV2 and TRBJ1-3; D remains unclear. This CDR3 spans 13 amino acids. Germline V gene data show CDR1 as SNHLY and CDR2 as FYNNEI. The V end was cut by 8 bases, the J end by 8 bases, with 16 bases between. CDR3 bases read: TGTGCCAGCTTAATAACCCCGCGAGACACC. Amino acid sequence: CASLITPRDT. The whole CDR3 sequence reads CASLITPRDTIYF.

A word on this clone: The CDR3 extends 3 residues past the end of the read, so its final part is completed from the germline J gene. The rearrangement links TRBV7-7 to TRBJ1-2; tentatively, D is TRBD1 (5 bases). Per germline, CDR1 SSHAT and CDR2 FNYEAQ (reference sequence). The length of the CDR3 is 15 residues. CDR3 amino acids: CASSFGLAGTYDYTF. Incomplete CDR3 DNA: TGTGCCAGCAGCTTCGGACTAGCGGGGACCTACGAC.

Partial CDR3 DNA: TGTGCCAGTAGACCGAGGGGGGGGATTGATCAGCCG. This translates into CASRPRGGIDQP. The CDR3 as a whole reads CASRPRGGIDQPQYF. The genes are TRBV19 and TRBJ2-3; a weak D match, TRBD2 (7 bases). The read comes to an end 3 residues before the CDR3 does, leaving the germline J gene to fill in the end. The length of the CDR3 is 15 residues. Germline CDR1 is LNHDA and CDR2 is SQIVND (reference sequence).

The CDR3 spells CASSLVRGEQYF. CDR3 bases read: TGTGCCAGCAGCTTGGTCCGAGGCGAG. The V and J genes are TRBV11-2 and TRBJ2-7; D remains ambiguous. Read sequence stops 3 residues before the CDR3 end, and the germline J gene provides the missing end. Germline CDR1 and CDR2: SGHAT and FQNNGV. CDR3 length: 12 residues. V dropped 3 bases and J dropped 6 bases, with 9 bases sitting between them.

CDR3 residues: CASSLDGTAQETQYF. The CDR3 bases that were read are TGTGCCAGCAGCTTAGATGGGACTGCCCAAGAGACC. This chain links TRBV11-2 with TRBJ2-5, with D perhaps TRBD2 (6 bases). From the germline J gene comes the end of the CDR3, since the read stops 3 residues before it. The length of the CDR3 is 15 residues. V lost 0 bases and J 1 base, leaving 9 bases between the germline ends. CDR1 and CDR2 from the germline V gene are SGHAT and FQNNGV.

With respect to this clone: Read coverage stops 3 residues before the CDR3 terminus; the germline J gene supplies the remainder. This chain links TRBV19 with TRBJ1-3; perhaps TRBD1 as D (5 bases). V was pared by 3 bases and J by 3 bases, with 12 bases between. Germline V CDR1 and CDR2: LNHDA, SQIVND (reference sequence). The CDR3 has 15 residues. The sequenced part of the CDR3 DNA is TGTGCCAGTAGTATCTCCGGGGGTAATGGAAACACC. Its protein is CASSISGGNGNT. The CDR3 reads in full as CASSISGGNGNTIYF.

Remarks on this clone: The sequence runs out 3 residues before the end of the CDR3; the remainder is reconstructed from the germline J gene. The chain uses TRBV2 and TRBJ1-2; D is undetermined. This CDR3 is built from 15 residues. CDR1 and CDR2 from the germline V gene are SNHLY and FYNNEI. The sequenced part of the CDR3 DNA is TGTGCCAGCAGTGCCTCTAGCGGGAGGAACTACGAC. The encoded protein is CASSASSGRNYD. The whole CDR3 protein is CASSASSGRNYDYTF.

As concerns this clone: The read terminates 3 residues before the CDR3 end, so the remaining end is supplied by the germline J gene. The chain recombines TRBV30 with TRBJ1-3, with 9 bases fitting TRBD1. Germline lookup yields CDR1 GTSNPN and CDR2 SVGIG (reference sequence). The CDR3 covers 13 residues. With V trimmed by 6 bases and J by 6 bases, 6 bases remained unmatched. The CDR3 loop is CACSNRGPNTIYF. Incomplete CDR3 DNA: TGTGCCTGTAGTAACAGGGGGCCAAACACC.

A word on this clone: The observed sequence ends 3 residues before the CDR3 terminus, with the missing tail filled in from the germline J gene. The chain links TRBV5-1 to TRBJ1-4, with 7 bases lining up with TRBD1. From germline, CDR1 is SGHRS and CDR2 YFSETQ. The CDR3 contains 14 residues. The V and J ends lost 7 bases and 2 bases, in that order; junction bases with no gene match: 5. This CDR3 is CASSQGRTNEKLFF. CDR3 DNA (partial): TGCGCCAGCTCACAGGGGAGGACTAATGAAAAA.

Notes on this clone: The DNA ends 3 residues before the CDR3 does, and the rest of the CDR3 is filled in from the germline J gene. The V and J genes are TRBV2 and TRBJ1-5; D is possibly TRBD1 (6 bases). The CDR3 contains 16 residues. Germline lookup yields CDR1 SNHLY and CDR2 FYNNEI. Deletions cut 5 bases from V and 3 bases from J, with 17 bases between. Partial CDR3 DNA: TGTGCCAGCAGTACCGGAGGGGGAGGGAACAATCAGCCC. Translated: CASSTGGGGNNQP. The full-length CDR3 reads as CASSTGGGGNNQPQHF.

About this clone itself: Sequencing ends 3 residues short of the CDR3 end; the germline J gene provides the rest. This chain connects TRBV20-1 to TRBJ2-1; TRBD2 matches 13 bases. CDR3 length equals 17 residues. V lost 0 bases to trimming and J lost 6 bases; unmatched junction nucleotides: 8. The V gene's germline CDR1 is DFQATT and CDR2 SNEGSKA (reference sequence). CDR3 residues: CSARDRPGLAGRNEQFF. The covered CDR3 bases are TGCAGTGCTAGAGATCGGCCGGGACTAGCGGGGCGCAATGAG.

Regarding this clone: The CDR3 end falls 3 residues outside the read, so it is completed with the germline J gene. This rearrangement joins TRBV4-1 to TRBJ1-4; D perhaps matches TRBD1 (5 bases). The ends were cut back, 1 base at V and 3 bases at J, with 12 bases in the middle. The CDR3 has 16 amino acids. Germline CDR1 and CDR2: MGHRA and YSYEKL. CDR3 in amino acids: CASSQVGLGANEKLFF. CDR3 DNA, as far as it was read: TGCGCCAGCAGCCAAGTGGGGCTTGGTGCTAATGAAAAA.

Points on this clone: The read ends 3 residues before the CDR3 terminus; that terminus is restored from the germline J gene. The chain recombines TRBV20-1 with TRBJ1-6; 10 nucleotides agree with TRBD1. This CDR3 region has 13 residues. Germline CDR1 is DFQATT and CDR2 is SNEGSKA (reference sequence). The covered CDR3 bases are TGCAGTGCGTGGGACAGGGGAGTTTCGCCC. This translates into CSAWDRGVSP. The whole CDR3 reads CSAWDRGVSPLHF.

Regarding this clone: From the germline J gene comes the end of the CDR3, since the read stops 3 residues before it. The chain recombines TRBV11-2 with TRBJ2-1, with 12 bases fitting TRBD2. The CDR3 is 15 residues long. Trimming at V came to 0 bases and at J to 8 bases, leaving 2 bases not matched to a gene. Germline V gene lookup returns CDR1 SGHAT and CDR2 FQNNGV. CDR3: CASSLETSGSHEQFF. Partial CDR3 DNA: TGTGCCAGCAGCTTAGAGACTAGCGGGAGTCATGAG.

Concerning this clone: From the germline J gene comes the end of the CDR3, since the read stops 3 residues before it. V gene TRBV19 combines with J gene TRBJ2-7, with D perhaps matching TRBD2 (5 bases). The CDR3 extends over 13 amino acids. Trimming left V 7 bases short and J 4 bases short, with 14 bases between. Per germline, CDR1 LNHDA and CDR2 SQIVND (reference sequence). The sequenced part of the CDR3 DNA is TGTGCCAGTAAACCCCCGGGCGGGTACGAG. Translation: CASKPPGGYE. In full, the CDR3 reads CASKPPGGYEQYF.

As concerns this clone: Coverage ceases 3 residues before the CDR3 finishes, and the germline J gene fills in the end. The V call is TRBV11-2, the J call TRBJ2-7; D unclear. Germline V gene lookup returns CDR1 SGHAT and CDR2 FQNNGV. The CDR3 has 13 residues. The V end lost 2 bases, the J end lost 2 bases, and 7 bases lay between the germline ends. CDR3 sequence reads: CASSLFSAYEQYF. The part of the CDR3 DNA that was read is TGTGCCAGCAGCTTATTCAGTGCCTACGAG.

As concerns this clone: Read coverage stops 3 residues before the CDR3 terminus; the germline J gene supplies the remainder. V and J are TRBV7-3 and TRBJ2-1, with D possibly being TRBD1 (6 bases). V gave up 4 bases and J gave up 7 bases, with 20 bases separating them. The CDR3 length is 16 residues. The germline CDR1 and CDR2 sequences are SGHTA and FQGTGA. The CDR3 reads CASSSENRASRNEQFF. The sequenced CDR3 bases are TGTGCCAGCAGCTCAGAGAACAGGGCGTCGAGGAATGAG. Based on the CDR3 plus reference TRBV7-3 and TRBJ2-1, the full variable domain is GAGVSQTPSNKVTEKGKYVELRCDPISGHTALYWYRQSLGQGPEFLIYFQGTGAADDSGLPNDRFFAVRPEGSVSTLKIQRTERGDSAVYLCASSSENRASRNEQFFGPGTRLTVL.

As regards this clone: The CDR3 extends 3 residues past the end of the read, so its final part is completed from the germline J gene. V usage is TRBV28 and J usage is TRBJ2-1; 7 bases line up with TRBD2. V shed 6 bases and J 6 bases; nucleotides not matched to a gene: 11. The length of the CDR3 is 15 residues. Germline V gene data show CDR1 as MDHEN and CDR2 as SYDVKM. The part of the CDR3 DNA that was read is TGTGCCAGCAGACCCCAGGGAGGGAGCCTCAATGAG. It encodes CASRPQGGSLNE. The full CDR3 protein reads CASRPQGGSLNEQFF.

About this clone itself: From the germline J gene comes the end of the CDR3, since the read stops 3 residues before it. This chain connects TRBV30 to TRBJ1-2; 7 bases match TRBD1. Germline V gene lookup returns CDR1 GTSNPN and CDR2 SVGIG (reference sequence). This CDR3 comprises 15 residues. The J segment lost 2 bases and the V segment lost 8 bases, leaving 14 bases of the junction unmatched. CDR3 residues: CAGPLQGPINYGYTF. Incomplete CDR3 DNA: TGTGCCGGGCCGTTACAGGGGCCGATCAACTATGGC.

Of note for this clone: Compared with germline, one end of the junction differs, possibly owing to a read error. The CDR3 end lies 3 residues beyond the end of the read and is filled in from the germline J gene. The chain links TRBV4-2 to TRBJ2-7; the match to TRBD1 covers 7 bases. Germline V gene sequence: CDR1 LGHNA, CDR2 YNFKEQ. The CDR3 contains 15 residues. The CDR3 reads CASSQDRALTYEQYF. The CDR3 DNA, read in part, is TGCGCCAGCAGCCAAGACAGGGCCCTAACCTACGAG.

Of note for this clone: The CDR3 end falls 3 residues outside the read, so it is completed with the germline J gene. The genes are TRBV5-1 and TRBJ2-5, with a possible D match to TRBD2 (6 bases). Germline loops: CDR1 SGHRS, CDR2 YFSETQ. The V end lost 4 bases, the J end lost 2 bases, and 18 bases lay between the germline ends. The CDR3 has 16 amino acids. CDR3 DNA, as far as it was read: TGCGCCAGCAGCATGCTGCAGGGAGGTGGGCAAGAGACC. Its protein is CASSMLQGGGQET. The whole CDR3 sequence reads CASSMLQGGGQETQYF.

Details on this clone: The CDR3 is cut off 3 residues early in the read; its end comes from the germline J gene. The V gene is TRBV11-2, the J gene TRBJ1-5; no definite D call. Trimming left V 3 bases short and J 6 bases short, with 9 bases between. Germline V gene data show CDR1 as SGHAT and CDR2 as FQNNGV. This CDR3 has 13 residues. CDR3 residues: CASSLHYGQPQHF. The sequenced part of the CDR3 DNA is TGTGCCAGCAGCTTGCACTACGGTCAGCCC.

Of note for this clone: With the read ending 3 residues before the CDR3 end, the germline J gene is used to fill in that end. The chain recombines TRBV5-4 with TRBJ2-7, with 8 positions matching TRBD1. Germline V gives CDR1 SGHNT, CDR2 YYREEE (reference sequence). The junction had 8 bases not matched to a gene; V was cut back by 4 bases and J by 5 bases. The CDR3 is made up of 14 amino acids. The DNA read from the CDR3 is TGTGCCAGCAGCCCAGGGCAGGGGGCTAACGAG. It codes for CASSPGQGANE. The whole CDR3 protein is CASSPGQGANEQYF.

To note about this clone: The CDR3 end lies 3 residues beyond the end of the read and is filled in from the germline J gene. The chain has TRBV5-1 and TRBJ1-6; 7 bases map to TRBD1. The CDR3 is 18 amino acids. The germline gives CDR1 SGHRS, CDR2 YFSETQ. V dropped 0 bases and J dropped 9; count of bases not matched to a gene: 15. CDR3 DNA, as far as it was read: TGCGCCAGCAGCTTGGGGCCCGGGGCCCGACAGGGAGGTTCACCC. Translation: CASSLGPGARQGGSP. The full CDR3 reads CASSLGPGARQGGSPLHF.

As concerns this clone: The sequence runs out 3 residues before the end of the CDR3; the remainder is reconstructed from the germline J gene. This chain uses TRBV30 with TRBJ2-7; 7 bases line up with TRBD1. The J segment lost 6 bases and the V segment lost 3 bases, leaving 2 bases of the junction unmatched. CDR1 is GTSNPN, CDR2 SVGIG, per germline (reference sequence). The CDR3 loop spans 11 amino acids. CDR3 bases read: TGTGCCTGGAGGGACAGGCGCGAG. Encoded protein: CAWRDRRE. The entire CDR3 reads CAWRDRREQYF.

A remark on this clone: Coverage ceases 3 residues before the CDR3 finishes, and the germline J gene fills in the end. V gene TRBV11-2 combines with J gene TRBJ1-1; D not resolved. Germline V gene lookup returns CDR1 SGHAT and CDR2 FQNNGV. The CDR3 spans 13 residues. This CDR3 is CASSLEGSGEAFF. The covered CDR3 bases are TGTGCCAGCAGCTTAGAGGGGTCGGGGGAA. Combining the CDR3 with reference TRBV11-2 and TRBJ1-1 gives the whole variable domain EAGVAQSPRYKIIEKRQSVAFWCNPISGHATLYWYQQILGQGPKLLIQFQNNGVVDDSQLPKDRFSAERLKGVDSTLKIQPAKLEDSAVYLCASSLEGSGEAFFGQGTRLTVV.

Worth noting for this clone: The read gets to within 3 residues of the CDR3 end, and the germline J gene fills in the rest. The chain combines TRBV2 with TRBJ2-3, with TRBD2 identical over 10 bases. This CDR3 has 16 residues. Trimming at V came to 5 bases and at J to 5 bases, leaving 10 bases not matched to a gene. The V gene's germline CDR1 is SNHLY and CDR2 FYNNEI. The CDR3: CASSPLLAGRKDTQYF. The DNA read from the CDR3 is TGTGCCAGCAGTCCTTTACTAGCGGGAAGGAAAGATACG.

As for this clone: The read comes to an end 3 residues before the CDR3 does, leaving the germline J gene to fill in the end. The chain is built from TRBV7-6 and TRBJ2-5; D is ambiguous. The germline V gene has CDR1 SGHVS and CDR2 FNYEAQ. Between the trimmed V and J ends, which lost 5 bases and 0 bases, there was a span of 4 bases. CDR3 length: 12 residues. The sequenced part of the CDR3 DNA is TGTGCCAGCAGCCCGTACCAAGAGACC. Amino acids: CASSPYQET. The full CDR3 sequence reads CASSPYQETQYF.

Remarks on this clone: The sequenced fragment ends 3 residues before the CDR3 boundary, so the rest is inferred from the germline J gene. The rearrangement links TRBV28 to TRBJ2-3; TRBD2 matches 15 bases. The junction had 9 bases not matched to a gene; V was cut back by 6 bases and J by 5 bases. CDR3 length: 17 residues. From germline, CDR1 is MDHEN and CDR2 SYDVKM. CDR3 in amino acids: CASSPPGLAGGIDTQYF. CDR3 DNA (partial): TGTGCCAGCAGCCCCCCGGGACTAGCGGGAGGCATAGATACG.